One sample yielded the 30 T cell receptor beta chains listed below, sequenced in a study of human CD8 memory T cell subsets (dated by TCRdb to 2020 to 2021). A Human TCR Profiling Kit was used to prepare UMI-labeled 5' RACE TCRbeta libraries. Through TCRdb reprocessing, the reads give one entry per CDR3 protein sequence; DNA is omitted. The table for this sample lists approximately 4,500 distinct CDR3 sequences. Around 21% of the sample is taken by the ten largest. Sequenced material: CD8+ T cells from PBMCs. These receptors were taken from a human donor in good health.

The chain recombines TRBV6-2 or TRBV6-3 with TRBJ2-2; TCRdb gives TRBD2 as the D gene, but with no DNA this cannot be confirmed. CDR3 length: 14 amino acids. Germline lookup yields CDR1 MNHEY and CDR2 SVGEGT. The CDR3 here is CASRGLREAGELFF.

J is TRBJ2-3 and V is TRBV6-4; the TCRdb call, TRBD2, lacks DNA for checking. The V gene's germline CDR1 is MRHNA and CDR2 SNTAGT. The CDR3 runs to 15 residues. This CDR3 is CASRPLAGAADTQYF.

According to its frequency, this clonotype is medium-sized. V usage is TRBV4-3 and J usage is TRBJ2-6; TCRdb reports TRBD1, a call that lacks DNA to check it against. The V gene's germline CDR1 is LGHNA and CDR2 YSLEER. The CDR3 is 16 amino acids. The CDR3 sequence: CASSQEGQGGANVLTF.

The V call is TRBV4-2, the J call TRBJ2-7; TCRdb selects TRBD2, and the lack of DNA leaves this call unchecked. Per the germline V gene, CDR1 is LGHNA and CDR2 is YNFKEQ. This CDR3 is 15 amino acids long. The CDR3 is CASSQERGGQDEQYF.

This rearrangement joins TRBV6-2 or TRBV6-3 to TRBJ2-1; absent DNA, TCRdb's TRBD2 call cannot be checked. Germline CDR1 and CDR2: MNHEY and SVGEGT. The CDR3 has 20 amino acids. CDR3: CASSPGTSGKATYSYNEQFF.

This clonotype is called medium-sized based on its frequency. This chain uses TRBV4-2 with TRBJ2-7. Germline lookup yields CDR1 LGHNA and CDR2 YNFKEQ. This CDR3 contains 15 residues. CDR3 sequence: CASSQESFSSYEQYF.

The chain couples TRBV5-6 to TRBJ2-3; checking the TCRdb D call of TRBD1 is not possible without DNA. Germline V CDR1 and CDR2: SGHDT, YYEEEE. CDR3 length equals 17 residues. The chain's CDR3 is CASSLGPGFSLADTQYF.

V usage is TRBV24-1 and J usage is TRBJ2-2; checking the TCRdb D call of TRBD1 is not possible without DNA. This CDR3 contains 15 residues. Germline loops: CDR1 KGHDR, CDR2 SFDVKD. Here the CDR3 reads CATSEGGADTGELFF.

This clonotype is labeled medium-sized based on frequency. This sequence joins TRBV20-1 and TRBJ2-7; TCRdb gives TRBD1 as the D gene, but with no DNA this cannot be confirmed. CDR3 length: 14 amino acids. Germline V gene data show CDR1 as DFQATT and CDR2 as SNEGSKA (reference sequence). The CDR3 is CSAREDRGPYEQYF.

This chain connects TRBV20-1 to TRBJ1-1; TCRdb returns TRBD1, unconfirmable since there is no DNA. The CDR3 has 15 residues. CDR1 and CDR2 (germline): DFQATT, SNEGSKA (reference sequence). The CDR3 loop is CSARTETESFTEAFF.

Judged by frequency, this clonotype is medium-sized. The chain combines TRBV20-1 with TRBJ2-7; the D call of TRBD1 rests on TCRdb alone, since no DNA is present to check it. The CDR3 consists of 15 residues. Germline lookup yields CDR1 DFQATT and CDR2 SNEGSKA (reference sequence). CDR3 sequence reads: CSAPRVRGQSDEQYF.

This rearrangement joins TRBV6-4 to TRBJ2-1; as DNA is missing, the TRBD1 call by TCRdb cannot be tested. Germline CDR1 and CDR2: MRHNA and SNTAGT. This CDR3 has 15 residues. The CDR3 sequence: CASSPGQGAHNEQFF.

The chain carries TRBV20-1 and TRBJ2-7. Germline values: CDR1 DFQATT, CDR2 SNEGSKA (reference sequence). The CDR3 totals 12 residues. The CDR3 sequence is CSARLGDYEQYF.

The J gene is TRBJ2-7, the V gene TRBV20-1; the D gene TCRdb calls, TRBD1, cannot be checked with no DNA. Germline CDR1 DFQATT, CDR2 SNEGSKA (reference sequence). The CDR3 spans 17 residues. CDR3 sequence reads: CSASPLGDSRFSYEQYF.

The chain joins TRBV28 to TRBJ2-1; with no DNA, the TCRdb D assignment of TRBD2 cannot be verified. The CDR3 spans 17 residues. Germline loops: CDR1 MDHEN, CDR2 SYDVKM. This chain's CDR3 is CASSPLTSGSSYNEQFF.

This rearrangement joins TRBV4-1 to TRBJ2-7; TCRdb calls TRBD1, which cannot be checked without DNA. The CDR3 is 14 amino acids. CDR1 MGHRA and CDR2 YSYEKL come from the germline V gene. CDR3: CASSTQTGDYEQYF.

The rearrangement links TRBV7-9 to TRBJ1-5; TCRdb's D gene call, TRBD1, goes unchecked for lack of DNA. The CDR3 has 14 residues. The V gene's germline CDR1 is SEHNR and CDR2 FQNEAQ (reference sequence). CDR3 residues: CASSIEDSFGPQHF.

This chain connects TRBV28 to TRBJ2-3; TCRdb's D call, TRBD2, is unchecked because there is no DNA. Germline CDR1 MDHEN, CDR2 SYDVKM. CDR3 size: 14 residues. CDR3: CASGGGRASDTQYF.

V gene TRBV6-2 or TRBV6-3 combines with J gene TRBJ2-3. Germline assignment: CDR1 MNHEY and CDR2 SVGEGT. The CDR3 is made up of 14 amino acids. CDR3 sequence reads: CASSYSGDTDTQYF.

J is TRBJ2-7 and V is TRBV7-9; there is no DNA to check the TCRdb D call of TRBD2. Germline CDR1 SEHNR, CDR2 FQNEAQ (reference sequence). The CDR3 totals 17 residues. CDR3 in amino acids: CASSFPTRLADSYEQYF.

The genes are TRBV20-1 and TRBJ2-7; without DNA, the TCRdb call of TRBD2 cannot be checked. The CDR3 spans 14 residues. Germline V gives CDR1 DFQATT, CDR2 SNEGSKA (reference sequence). The CDR3 loop is CSAMGHRESYEQYF.

This clonotype registers large (0.1 to 1%) by frequency. The gene calls are TRBV20-1 and TRBJ1-5; lacking DNA, the TRBD1 call made by TCRdb goes unchecked. This CDR3 is 15 amino acids long. The germline gives CDR1 DFQATT, CDR2 SNEGSKA (reference sequence). The CDR3 sequence is CSARDPRQENQPQHF.

By frequency, this clonotype registers medium-sized. The V gene is TRBV6-6, the J gene TRBJ1-1; TCRdb outputs TRBD1, but without DNA this stays unchecked. The CDR3 totals 13 residues. The germline V gene encodes CDR1 MNHNY and CDR2 SVGAGI (reference sequence). The CDR3 spells CASSPTENTEAFF.

By frequency, this clonotype registers medium-sized (0.01 to 0.1%). The genes are TRBV25-1 and TRBJ1-2; TCRdb picks TRBD1, but there is no DNA to check that call. This CDR3 contains 18 residues. CDR1 is MGHDK and CDR2 is SYGVNS in the germline V gene. CDR3 residues: CASSEGTAPNPNPYGYTF.

This sequence joins TRBV25-1 and TRBJ1-1; TCRdb indicates TRBD1, and absent DNA this call remains unverified. The CDR3 runs to 13 residues. Germline lookup yields CDR1 MGHDK and CDR2 SYGVNS. CDR3 sequence: CASSDTGLAEAFF.

The CDR3: CAWSVLAGDGNEQFF. This chain links TRBV30 with TRBJ2-1; TCRdb picks TRBD2, but there is no DNA to check that call. The germline CDR1 and CDR2 sequences are GTSNPN and SVGIG (reference sequence). The CDR3 runs 15 residues.

The CDR3 sequence is CASSYSTSGGETQYF. The chain joins TRBV6-2 or TRBV6-3 to TRBJ2-5; as DNA is missing, the TRBD1 call by TCRdb cannot be tested. CDR1 is MNHEY and CDR2 is SVGEGT in the germline V gene. The CDR3 is 15 residues long.

The chain joins TRBV7-2 to TRBJ2-7; the TCRdb D gene call, TRBD1, has no DNA to confirm it. Per germline, CDR1 SGHTA and CDR2 FQGNSA. This CDR3 contains 12 residues. CDR3 sequence: CASSPPRGEQYF. The variable domain in full, completed from reference TRBV7-2 and TRBJ2-7, reads GAGVSQSPSNKVTEKGKDVELRCDPISGHTALYWYRQSLGQGLEFLIYFQGNSAPDKSGLPSDRFSAERTGGSVSTLTIQRTQQEDSAVYLCASSPPRGEQYFGPGTRLTVT.

The V gene is TRBV20-1, the J gene TRBJ1-1. There are 13 residues in the CDR3. Germline lookup yields CDR1 DFQATT and CDR2 SNEGSKA (reference sequence). CDR3 region: CSAQGPRDTEAFF.

This chain joins TRBV2 and TRBJ2-5; absent DNA, TCRdb's TRBD1 call cannot be checked. Germline lookup yields CDR1 SNHLY and CDR2 FYNNEI. The CDR3 is 16 amino acids. Here the CDR3 reads CASRPRQGLTQETQYF. Variable domain in full (rest from reference TRBV2 and TRBJ2-5): EPEVTQTPSHQVTQMGQEVILRCVPISNHLYFYWYRQILGQKVEFLVSFYNNEISEKSEIFDDQFSVERPDGSNFTLKIRSTKLEDSAMYFCASRPRQGLTQETQYFGPGTRLLVL.